This TCR beta chain was retrieved from a study of CD8 T cells in ankylosing spondylitis. Remarks on this clonotype: The antigen is unknown.

The authors made TCR beta libraries by quantitative 5'-RACE with molecular barcodes. Each CDR3 protein is one row after TCRdb ran MiXCR on the 5' RACE reads. The sample includes 300,000 to 400,000 distinct CDR3 sequences, around 22% seen only once; the top ten take about 16%. Study observations and caveats: Under 10 highly homologous variants formed a TCR beta motif that appeared characteristic of ankylosing spondylitis blood. Disease-linked clones had a CD8+ phenotype and relatively low frequency in peripheral blood. Reactive arthritis synovial fluid and blood were previously reported to contain some motif variants. Reports say disease-linked clones showed up significantly more in matched ankylosing spondylitis synovial fluid.

CDR1 SEHNR and CDR2 FQNEAQ come from the germline V gene (reference sequence). This CDR3 contains 16 residues. The V gene lost 5 bases and the J gene lost 6 bases, with 20 bases spanning the gap. The sequencing sample was made of blood, either unsorted or a sorted T cell fraction (not recorded which). The J gene is TRBJ2-1, the V gene TRBV7-9; a weak D match, TRBD2 (7 bases). This TCR was recovered from a male donor with ankylosing spondylitis. CDR3 amino acids: CASSPRGENRANEQFF. CDR3 in DNA: TGTGCCAGCAGCCCACGGGGGGAGAACAGGGCCAATGAGCAGTTCTTC.